This T cell receptor beta chain was documented in a study of MAIT cells during Salmonella Paratyphi A infection (dated by TCRdb to about 2017). A note on the overall study: A single dose of 1-5x10^3 CFU of S. Paratyphi A strain NVGH308 was swallowed by adult volunteers aged 18 to 60. Ciprofloxacin 500 mg twice daily for 14 days, starting at diagnosis, was given to diagnosed volunteers. Paper-wide results and their limitations: The space taken up by over-represented MAIT clonotypes dropped significantly from baseline to mid-infection (roughly 0.18 to 0.096), while post-infection showed no significant difference. MAIT cell TRBV usage was oligoclonal with a preference for TRBV20 and TRBV6, and infection did not appear to change this usage. Although the availability of volunteer samples limited sample sizes, the sizes were judged adequate for detecting differences between groups. Compared with healthy controls, diagnosed volunteers had more expansion or contraction among the top five MAIT clonotypes (around 0.5 versus 0.13), a finding that suggests the repertoire is reshaped by infection.

Based on its abundance in the sample, this clonotype is medium-sized (0.01 to 0.1%). No cognate antigen has been identified for it. The input lacks base qualities; no much larger clone sits a single base away. The sample's time point label, in plain terms: before S. Paratyphi A challenge (baseline). MAIT cells were defined as Valpha7.2+ CD161+ T cells and identified and sorted by flow cytometry. Circulating MAIT cell TCRbeta repertoires were profiled longitudinally in more than five volunteers who developed enteric fever after controlled oral challenge with live Salmonella Paratyphi A. Every diagnosed volunteer provided MAIT cell samples at pre-infection, mid-infection and post-infection timepoints. A diagnosis of enteric fever was based on Paratyphi A bacteremia and/or a persistent fever above 38 degrees C that lasted longer than 12 hours. Challenged volunteers were diagnosed with infection between day 4 and day 7 after challenge. For RNA extraction, between about 5,000 and 10,000 MAIT cells per sample were sorted directly into RNAqueous-Micro lysis buffer. Lymphoprep gradient centrifugation was used to isolate peripheral blood mononuclear cells from blood samples and leukocyte cones. Cells were sorted on either a BD FACSAria Fusion or a BD FACSAria III sorter.

The library was produced with 5' RACE. TCRbeta was amplified in two rounds of PCR using Phusion High-Fidelity polymerase, and the primers added sample-specific barcodes. TCRbeta libraries were generated by template-switch cDNA synthesis with SMARTScribe reverse transcriptase and a TRBC-specific primer. After barcoding, samples were pooled and then prepared using the NEBNext Ultra DNA Library Prep Kit for Illumina. The libraries were sequenced on an Illumina MiSeq using the MiSeq reagent kit v2, 300 cycles. As for how the authors treated the data: Reads were demultiplexed by barcode with Jemultiplexer and were aligned with MiTCR using default parameters. Non-functional sequences were removed with VDJtools, and each clonotype was defined by its amino acid sequence, with frequencies calculated from the assigned sequence reads. Clonal space homeostasis binned clonotypes by frequency as over-represented (0.05-1), large, medium and small. TCRdb trimmed public reads at Q25 via fastp, called clones via MiXCR and kept in-frame beta chains. Rows matching on CDR3 protein sequence are summarized as one entry with the most common DNA and genes. These V and J calls rely on TCRdb rather than the paper's analysis. For this sample the table gives 1,500 or so distinct CDR3 sequences, of which 52% were detected only once. The top ten hold more than 30% of the sample.

The CDR3 runs 15 residues from the cysteine to the phenylalanine. Just CDR3 DNA is preserved here, 45 bases in frame from base 1. The germline V gene provides CDR1 MDHEN and CDR2 SYDVKM. After removal of 3 bases from V and 7 bases from J, the junction retains 7 bases not matched to a gene. The sample here was MAIT cells from blood, taken at the first sampling point of the challenge study. This receptor was obtained from a person aged 18 to 70 who was deliberately infected with Salmonella Paratyphi A in a paratyphoid fever challenge study. The chain uses TRBV28 and TRBJ2-2, with TRBD1 matching 8 junction bases. This receptor carries the CDR3 CASSFMDRDSGELFF. The DNA sequence is TGTGCCAGCAGTTTTATGGACAGGGATAGCGGGGAGCTGTTTTTT.